These 25 T cell receptor beta chains originate from one sample sequenced in a study of vaccination and CD4 T cells after COVID-19 (dated by TCRdb to between 2022 and 2023). The meaning of the sample's treatment or condition label: approximately nine-day PBMC culture with coronavirus spike peptide pools or control peptides (ViraFEST assay). These receptors have no identified antigens. Library preparation employed PCR. The reads were generated on an Illumina iSeq 100. DNA from cultured CD4+ T cells was subjected to TCR sequencing with the Oncomine TCR Beta short-read assay at the Johns Hopkins FTIC core. Through fastp at Q25 and MiXCR, TCRdb rebuilt clones from the public reads, retaining in-frame beta chains. For every CDR3 protein sequence, its rows merge into one entry that carries the most common genes and DNA. This sample lists about 6,500 distinct CDR3 sequences; around 19% were detected once. The ten largest make up less than 25% of the sample.

Specimen: CD4+ T cells from blood, cultured in vitro. The receptors shown here come from a human donor who had recovered from COVID-19.

The rearrangement joins TRBV12-3 or TRBV12-4 to TRBJ2-7, with 8 nucleotides matching TRBD1. Trimming took 6 bases from V and 3 from J; bases not matched to a gene: 7. The CDR3 contains 14 residues. The CDR3 loop reads CASSRDRSFYEQYF. CDR3 DNA: TGTGCCAGCAGCCGGGACAGGTCTTTCTACGAGCAGTACTTC.

This clonotype was counted only a few times. The chain employs TRBV27 and TRBJ2-3; D gene unclear. Trimming left V 8 bases short and J 4 bases short, with 13 bases between. The germline V gene has CDR1 MNHEY and CDR2 SMNVEV (reference sequence). The CDR3 sequence is 13 residues long. CDR3 protein: CASRPHASDTQYF. CDR3 DNA: TGTGCCAGCCGACCCCATGCCTCAGATACGCAGTATTTT.

This chain joins TRBV20-1 and TRBJ2-7; possible D gene TRBD1, 6 bases. CDR3 length: 13 amino acids. V was shortened by 4 bases and J by 5 bases, with 15 bases between the two germline ends. Per germline, CDR1 DFQATT and CDR2 SNEGSKA (reference sequence). CDR3 coding DNA: TGCAGTGCTAATAAGGGGGTGGTCGACGAGCAGTACTTC. As protein: CSANKGVVDEQYF.

V and J are TRBV6-2 or TRBV6-3 and TRBJ2-3; no clear D. The germline gives CDR1 MNHEY, CDR2 SVGEGT. This CDR3 comprises 12 residues. V lost 7 bases and J lost 0, with 5 bases in between. The CDR3 sequence is CASTGSTDTQYF. CDR3 DNA: TGTGCCAGCACCGGGAGCACAGATACGCAGTATTTT.

The chain combines TRBV10-3 with TRBJ1-1; 7 bases match TRBD1. CDR3 size: 14 residues. The V and J ends lost 6 bases and 1 base, in that order; junction bases with no gene match: 5. CDR1 is ENHRY, CDR2 SYGVKD, per germline. CDR3 DNA: TGTGCCATCAGGGGGACAGCGCAGAACACTGAAGCTTTCTTT. It encodes CAIRGTAQNTEAFF.

V gene TRBV5-1 combines with J gene TRBJ2-2; possible D gene TRBD1, 6 bases. This CDR3 is built from 15 residues. Germline CDR1 and CDR2: SGHRS and YFSETQ. Trimming shortened V by 0 bases and J by 3 bases, and 9 bases separated the two germline ends. DNA of the CDR3: TGCGCCAGCAGCTTGGTAGGGGGTGACACCGGGGAGCTGTTTTTT. Translating gives CASSLVGGDTGELFF.

In its sample, this clonotype ranks as medium-sized. The chain uses TRBV20-1 and TRBJ1-2; 8 bases line up with TRBD1. The CDR3 covers 16 residues. Looked up from germline, CDR1 is DFQATT and CDR2 is SNEGSKA (reference sequence). V trimming: 6 bases; J trimming: 7 bases; junction bases outside the gene matches: 19. The CDR3 loop is CSASWDPGQESGGYTF. The CDR3 DNA reads as TGCAGTGCGAGTTGGGATCCGGGACAGGAGAGTGGTGGCTACACCTTC.

A note on this clonotype: Since a much larger clone is just one base distant, this may be a read error. The chain carries TRBV27 and TRBJ2-2; 7 nucleotides agree with TRBD1. The CDR3 runs to 15 residues. The germline V gene has CDR1 MNHEY and CDR2 SMNVEV (reference sequence). The CDR3 region has the DNA TGTGCCAGCAGTTCCGGAGACAGGGACACCGAGGAGCTGTTTTTT. Its translation: CASSSGDRDTEELFF.

This clonotype was recorded a few times. V gene TRBV7-3 combines with J gene TRBJ2-3, with 7 nucleotides matching TRBD2. Germline V CDR1 and CDR2: SGHTA, FQGTGA. The CDR3 runs to 18 residues. V lost 1 base to trimming and J lost 5 bases; unmatched junction nucleotides: 15. The CDR3: CASSLNPSGPTTGDTQYF. The CDR3 nucleotides read TGTGCCAGCAGCTTAAACCCTAGCGGCCCTACCACCGGAGATACGCAGTATTTT.

V gene TRBV28 combines with J gene TRBJ2-2; TRBD2 matches at 8 bases. This CDR3 contains 16 residues. Germline trimming cut 4 bases from V and 4 bases from J; bases unmatched to any gene: 8. CDR1 MDHEN and CDR2 SYDVKM come from the germline V gene. The CDR3 DNA sequence: TGTGCCAGCAGTTCGGGAGGGTTGTTTGTCACCGGGGAGCTGTTTTTT. It is translated as CASSSGGLFVTGELFF.

The sample holds a few counts of this clonotype. The chain employs TRBV11-3 and TRBJ2-7; 9 positions match TRBD1. CDR3 length: 16 residues. Germline values: CDR1 SGHNT, CDR2 YENEEA. V lost 4 bases and J lost 5; bases outside the gene matches: 12. CDR3 bases: TGTGCCAGCAGCTCCTGGGACAGGGCTGTCTTACACGAGCAGTACTTC. Amino acid sequence: CASSSWDRAVLHEQYF.

V usage is TRBV18 and J usage is TRBJ1-1; D is uncertain. This CDR3 has 14 residues. CDR1 and CDR2 (germline): KGHSH, LQKENI. Trimming pared 2 bases from V and 2 bases from J, leaving 9 bases between. CDR3 bases: TGTGCCAGCTCACCAACCAGATCTAACACTGAAGCTTTCTTT. Amino acid sequence: CASSPTRSNTEAFF.

The chain is built from TRBV28 and TRBJ1-5; the D gene is possibly TRBD1 (6 bases). CDR3 size: 16 residues. V dropped 4 bases and J dropped 4 bases, with 17 bases sitting between them. In germline, CDR1 is MDHEN, CDR2 SYDVKM. CDR3 loop: CASSSSGAWRNQPQHF. The CDR3 coding sequence is TGTGCCAGCAGTTCATCGGGGGCTTGGAGGAATCAGCCCCAGCATTTT.

This clonotype appeared once. V and J are TRBV10-3 and TRBJ1-1; 11 nucleotides line up with TRBD1. The CDR3 extends over 16 amino acids. Trimming removed 2 bases from V and 1 base from J; junction bases left unmatched: 3. Germline-derived CDR1 and CDR2 are ENHRY and SYGVKD. DNA of the CDR3: TGTGCCATCAGTGAGGGACAGGGGGCCCAGAACACTGAAGCTTTCTTT. Its translation is CAISEGQGAQNTEAFF.

This clonotype was detected a few times. The chain uses TRBV28 and TRBJ2-3; D may be TRBD1 (5 bases). Germline V gene lookup returns CDR1 MDHEN and CDR2 SYDVKM. V was clipped by 8 bases and J by 6 bases, with 12 bases between them. This CDR3 spans 12 amino acids. The CDR3 spells CASRIAGDTQYF. DNA of the CDR3: TGTGCCAGCCGAATCGCAGGGGATACGCAGTATTTT.

By share, this clonotype ranks as medium-sized. The V and J genes are TRBV7-2 and TRBJ1-1, with D perhaps TRBD1 (6 bases). The ends were cut back, 3 bases at V and 4 bases at J, with 12 bases in the middle. The CDR3 runs to 14 residues. The germline CDR1 and CDR2 sequences are SGHTA and FQGNSA. The CDR3 nucleotides read TGTGCCAGCAGCTTCAGGGGACCGCTCACTGAAGCTTTCTTT. Its translation is CASSFRGPLTEAFF.

V usage is TRBV5-1 and J usage is TRBJ1-6, with TRBD1 matching over 9 bases. Losses at the gene ends were 0 bases for V and 7 bases for J; bases not matched to a gene: 2. Germline CDR1 and CDR2: SGHRS and YFSETQ. The CDR3 length is 15 residues. CDR3 bases: TGCGCCAGCAGCTTGGAAGGACAGGGGAATTCACCCCTCCACTTT. This encodes CASSLEGQGNSPLHF.

This clonotype is medium-sized by share. The rearrangement uses TRBV6-1 and TRBJ1-6; D not certain. CDR1 MNHNS and CDR2 SASEGT come from the germline V gene. V lost 6 bases and J 7 bases, leaving 10 bases between the germline ends. The CDR3 runs to 13 residues. CDR3 sequence reads: CASRGQVNSPLHF. In nucleotides, the CDR3 is TGTGCCAGCAGAGGGCAAGTGAATTCACCCCTCCACTTT.

The rearrangement links TRBV5-6 to TRBJ1-5; D is unclear. The germline V gene encodes CDR1 SGHDT and CDR2 YYEEEE. Trimming removed 4 bases at V and 7 bases at J, with 9 bases between. CDR3 size: 12 residues. The CDR3 loop reads CASSPYRQPQHF. The CDR3 region has the DNA TGTGCCAGCAGCCCATACCGACAGCCCCAGCATTTT.

This clonotype was seen more than once but under ten times. The chain combines TRBV2 with TRBJ2-3, with 12 bases lining up with TRBD2. This CDR3 region has 17 residues. Germline CDR1 and CDR2: SNHLY and FYNNEI. Trimming took 7 bases from V and 5 from J; bases not matched to a gene: 13. CDR3 protein: CASIETSGGAGGDTQYF. Here the CDR3 DNA reads TGTGCCAGCATTGAGACTAGCGGGGGCGCCGGTGGAGATACGCAGTATTTT.

This clonotype showed up just a few times. V usage is TRBV7-9 and J usage is TRBJ2-2; D is ambiguous. The CDR3 length is 12 residues. The germline gives CDR1 SEHNR, CDR2 FQNEAQ (reference sequence). V dropped 3 bases and J dropped 7 bases, with 6 bases sitting between them. CDR3 in amino acids: CASSFGDGELFF. As DNA, the CDR3 is TGTGCCAGCAGCTTCGGCGACGGGGAGCTGTTTTTT.

J is TRBJ2-3 and V is TRBV28; 9 bases map to TRBD2. The CDR3 covers 19 residues. With 3 bases clipped from V and 1 base from J, the junction kept 14 bases outside the gene matches. Per the germline V gene, CDR1 is MDHEN and CDR2 is SYDVKM. The CDR3 nucleotides read TGTGCCAGCAGTTTTGGCGGGAGGGCCGTACCCGAAGGCACAGATACGCAGTATTTT. Translating gives CASSFGGRAVPEGTDTQYF.

J is TRBJ2-1 and V is TRBV27; 8 bases agree with TRBD1. CDR1 and CDR2 from the germline V gene are MNHEY and SMNVEV (reference sequence). With V trimmed by 8 bases and J by 0 bases, 9 bases remained unmatched. This CDR3 contains 16 residues. The CDR3 is CASRKDRDSSYNEQFF. The CDR3 DNA reads TGTGCCAGCCGTAAGGACAGGGACAGCTCCTACAATGAGCAGTTCTTC.

The chain carries TRBV7-2 and TRBJ1-2, with D tentatively TRBD1 (5 bases). Germline V gene data show CDR1 as SGHTA and CDR2 as FQGNSA. CDR3 length: 13 residues. The ends were cut back, 5 bases at V and 1 base at J, with 8 bases in the middle. The DNA for the CDR3 is TGTGCCAGCAGCCCCGACAGTAACTATGGCTACACCTTC. Translating gives CASSPDSNYGYTF.

The chain links TRBV6-2 or TRBV6-3 to TRBJ2-3; D possibly corresponds to TRBD1 (6 bases). Germline assignment: CDR1 MNHEY and CDR2 SVGEGT. The CDR3 has 13 amino acids. V lost 7 bases and J lost 4, with 12 bases in between. CDR3 coding DNA: TGTGCCAGCATCAAACAGGGCGCAGATACGCAGTATTTT. Translating gives CASIKQGADTQYF.